The present T cell receptor (beta chain) was sequenced within a study of blood T cell repertoires in COVID-19. Overall study context: The study drew acute and convalescent COVID-19 samples from the United States, Italy and Spain. The cDNA or gDNA used as material had been derived from T cells, B-cell-depleted T cells, or PBMCs.

Losses at the gene ends were 7 bases for V and 4 bases for J; bases not matched to a gene: 9. The CDR3 has 15 residues. Germline V CDR1 and CDR2: MNHNY, SVGAGI (reference sequence). In the original analysis: Reference gene primer amplification yielded estimated nucleated cell counts. The table came from immunoSEQ multiplex PCR; TCRdb's copy has only in-frame clones and leaves some out. Clone size and the V and J calls come from that table; the DNA yielded D and trimming. The sample lists roughly 60,000 clones, 70% to 90% occurring once. The TCR was taken from a man in his 70s with acute or convalescent COVID-19. The chain combines TRBV6-6 with TRBJ1-5, with TRBD1 matching 8 bases. The sample was peripheral blood. The CDR3 protein is CASTDDRGLNQPQHF. Written as DNA, the CDR3 is TGTGCCAGCACCGATGACAGGGGTCTTAATCAGCCCCAGCATTTT.